This is a list of T cell receptor beta chains from one sample in a study of sequential checkpoint blockade in melanoma. Repertoires were generated with immunoSEQ multiplex PCR, while TCRdb's copy carries only in-frame clones and drops some. The sample lists 25,000 to 30,000 clones, over 80% occurring once. This specimen was CD8+ T cells sorted from blood (inferred from file names), taken from a patient given nivolumab and ipilimumab in sequence. These receptors originate from a human donor with melanoma. CDR3s leave out the opening cysteine and the closing phenylalanine or tryptophan.

J gene: TRBJ2-1; V gene: TRBV25-1; CDR3 protein: ASSLQGYDNEQF
J gene: TRBJ2-7; V gene: TRBV11-2; CDR3 protein: ASSPDTSPYEQY
J gene: TRBJ2-2; V gene: TRBV13; CDR3 protein: ASSLAVAGADTGELF
J gene: TRBJ2-7; V gene: TRBV11-2; CDR3 protein: ASSLELAGEQY
J gene: TRBJ2-1; V gene: TRBV4-2; CDR3 protein: ASSPLLLAGGPRNEQF
J gene: TRBJ1-3; V gene: TRBV4-2; CDR3 protein: ASSQDGSPLATIY
J gene: TRBJ2-1; V gene: TRBV28; CDR3 protein: ASSLILNEQF
J gene: TRBJ2-3; V gene: TRBV6-1; CDR3 protein: ASSSGQATDTQY
J gene: TRBJ2-1; V gene: TRBV2; CDR3 protein: ASSPGLAGVGNEQF
J gene: TRBJ2-3; V gene: TRBV5-1; CDR3 protein: ASSFYSGDTDTQY
J gene: TRBJ2-1; V gene: TRBV4-1; CDR3 protein: ASSQGSQNEQF
J gene: TRBJ1-1; V gene: TRBV13; CDR3 protein: ASSARTGNTEAF
J gene: TRBJ2-5; V gene: TRBV29-1; CDR3 protein: SGGGLAGALHETQY
J gene: TRBJ2-2; V gene: TRBV28; CDR3 protein: ASSFLSSGVTGELF
J gene: TRBJ2-3; V gene: TRBV7-3; CDR3 protein: ATGGDTQY
J gene: TRBJ1-1; V gene: TRBV4-2; CDR3 protein: ASSQDSPLNTEAF
J gene: TRBJ1-6; V gene: TRBV7-9; CDR3 protein: ASSSTITGNSPLH
J gene: TRBJ2-7; V gene: TRBV4-3; CDR3 protein: ASSHGQWDEQY
J gene: TRBJ1-1; V gene: TRBV29-1; CDR3 protein: SVLEGDTEAF
J gene: TRBJ2-3; V gene: TRBV5-4; CDR3 protein: ASSLAETSGVTDTQY
J gene: TRBJ2-1; V gene: TRBV13; CDR3 protein: ASSLGSGRDNEQF
J gene: TRBJ2-1; V gene: TRBV6-1; CDR3 protein: ASSAGTGRANEQF
J gene: TRBJ2-1; V gene: TRBV4-3; CDR3 protein: ASSQEVVDSRSSEQF
J gene: TRBJ2-1; V gene: TRBV19; CDR3 protein: ASSQGTGPNEQF
J gene: TRBJ2-2; V gene: TRBV19; CDR3 protein: ASSRVLEPGELF
J gene: TRBJ1-2; V gene: TRBV5-4; CDR3 protein: ASRPGQLSGGYGYT
J gene: TRBJ1-2; V gene: TRBV19; CDR3 protein: ASSRQGADGYT
J gene: TRBJ2-7; V gene: TRBV9; CDR3 protein: ASSALERANEQY
J gene: TRBJ1-2; V gene: TRBV10-2; CDR3 protein: ASSESRRRGPYGYT
J gene: TRBJ2-1; V gene: TRBV7-9; CDR3 protein: ASSQLAGDYNEQF
J gene: TRBJ2-7; V gene: TRBV7-9; CDR3 protein: ASSSQGAPYEQY
J gene: TRBJ1-1; V gene: TRBV11-2; CDR3 protein: ATQWGQGARGGTEAF
J gene: TRBJ2-1; V gene: TRBV7-2; CDR3 protein: ASSLEPSGNDEQF
J gene: TRBJ2-1; V gene: TRBV6-4; CDR3 protein: ASSPASGRVNEQF
J gene: TRBJ1-2; V gene: TRBV19; CDR3 protein: ASSTGPGTGKGYT